This record covers a single T cell receptor (beta chain). Its antigen is currently unknown. Method: immunoSEQ multiplex PCR; TCRdb's copy keeps in-frame clones and lacks some. The top ten clones hold about 5.5% of a sample with 30,000 to 40,000 clones, around 90% of them seen once. The sample is drawn from a study of a mutant IDH1 vaccine in newly diagnosed glioma. About the research overall: Males made up 62.5% and females about 40% of treated patients, whose mean age was around 41 years. Before enrollment, the patients had been treated with radiotherapy alone, temozolomide alone, or both together. Most of them had received both.

Time point of the sample: week 47, end of study. Topical imiquimod was applied with each vaccine dose, which held 300 ug of mutant IDH1 20-mer peptide. Every donor had a new WHO grade 3 or 4 astrocytoma that was IDH1-mutant, with loss of nuclear ATRX. V was trimmed by 2 bases and J by 0 bases, leaving 11 bases between them. Germline V gene lookup returns CDR1 SGHDT and CDR2 YYEEEE. The CDR3 is 15 residues long. The sequences come from PBMCs, collected from a glioma patient whose treatment included an IDH1 peptide vaccine. This chain links TRBV5-6 with TRBJ1-2, with D possibly being TRBD1 (5 bases). The clonotype comes from a woman in her forties with glioma. The DNA of the CDR3 is TGTGCCAGCAGCTTTGGGGGGAGAGCTAACTATGGCTACACCTTC. Its translation: CASSFGGRANYGYTF.